This TCR beta chain was found in a study of cytomegalovirus exposure and HLA in healthy donors. Study at large: Some 85 million unique TCRs from HLA-typed donors were held in an early data release.

The ends were cut back, 4 bases at V and 0 bases at J, with 9 bases in the middle. The CDR3 is made up of 14 amino acids. Germline CDR1 reads SGDLS; CDR2 reads YYNGEE. On this clone: What it binds is unknown.

General study results and limits: The classifier reportedly diagnosed cytomegalovirus status with high specificity and sensitivity.

This PCR relied on a set of 60 Vbeta primers and 13 Jbeta primers. How the authors handled the data: Later reanalysis found approximately 80 million unique TCR beta chains, around 11 million of them shared. Here immunoSEQ multiplex PCR was the method, and the copy in TCRdb shows in-frame clones only, minus some. Clone size and the V and J calls come from that table; the DNA yielded D and trimming. The top ten hold roughly 3% of the sample, which has 100,000 to 150,000 clones, about 80% seen once. The TCR comes from a male donor in good health and CMV-seronegative. The rearrangement joins TRBV9 to TRBJ2-3; D is undetermined. Sequenced sample: PBMCs. The CDR3 nucleotides are TGTGCCAGCAGCTTCGATAGTAGCACAGATACGCAGTATTTT. Translating it yields CASSFDSSTDTQYF. The full variable domain, its missing parts supplied by reference TRBV9 and TRBJ2-3, is DSGVTQTPKHLITATGQRVTLRCSPRSGDLSVYWYQQSLDQGLQFLIQYYNGEERAKGNILERFSAQQFPDLHSELNLSSLELGDSALYFCASSFDSSTDTQYFGPGTRLTVL.